This T cell receptor beta chain is from a study of cytomegalovirus exposure and HLA in healthy donors. Study findings and constraints: According to a later analysis, most TCR beta chains associated with CMV appeared HLA-restricted.

Remarks on this clone: Its matching antigen is unknown.

The primer mix had 60 Vbeta and 13 Jbeta primers. Produced via immunoSEQ multiplex PCR; TCRdb's table is partial and in-frame only. Among about 160,000 clones listed, 70% to 80% were seen once. Germline V CDR1 and CDR2: SGHNT, YYREEE (reference sequence). This CDR3 is built from 15 residues. The ends lost 5 bases at V and 1 base at J; junction bases unmatched: 4. Sequencing input: PBMCs. The chain links TRBV5-4 to TRBJ1-1, with TRBD1 matching over 11 bases. The receptor was isolated from a woman aged 50 to 60 in good health and CMV-seronegative. CDR3 sequence (DNA): TGTGCCAGCAGACTAGGACAGGGGGCGAACACTGAAGCTTTCTTT. Translating gives CASRLGQGANTEAFF.